Here is one T cell receptor beta chain with its context. Its specificity is unknown. These data originate in a study of PD-1 blockade in classical Hodgkin lymphoma. Study summary: Intravenous nivolumab at 3 mg/kg was given to patients every 2 weeks. Findings and limits, study-wide: Significantly greater TCR diversity emerged by C4D1 in CD4+ cells but not CD8+ cells. Complete responders' baseline diversity resembled that of newly diagnosed patients.

With no exception, relapse followed autologous stem cell transplantation in all patients, and brentuximab vedotin exposure varied. Thawed PBMCs underwent magnetic negative selection to obtain purified CD8+ T cells. The best responses consisted of complete response, partial response or progressive disease. TCRdb keeps only in-frame clones here, not all; method: immunoSEQ multiplex PCR. The profile shows 25,000 to 30,000 clones, around 88% of them singletons. Germline loops: CDR1 SGHDT, CDR2 YYEEEE. V lost 0 bases and J 6 bases, leaving 15 bases between the germline ends. The CDR3 totals 15 residues. The chain joins TRBV5-6 to TRBJ1-1; D is unclear. The clonotype originates from a human donor with classical Hodgkin lymphoma. Sequences were derived from CD8+ T cells from blood, sampled at baseline. CDR3 in DNA: TGTGCCAGCAGCTTGGGTAGGTGGGTAGGCCCTGAAGCTTTCTTT. Amino acids: CASSLGRWVGPEAFF.